This TCR beta chain was sequenced during a study of response to subunit inactivated influenza vaccine. TCRdb processed the RT-PCR reads anew with MiXCR; each CDR3 protein has one entry. This sample yields a few hundred thousand distinct CDR3 sequences, of which more than 10% are seen a single time; approximately 8.3% belongs to the top ten. Trimming removed 6 bases from V and 0 bases from J; junction bases left unmatched: 8. Per the germline V gene, CDR1 is MNHEY and CDR2 is SVGEGT. CDR3 size: 16 residues. Study-level points and caveats: A suggestion made by the authors is that each seasonal influenza vaccination recruits few new T cells.

In this sample, this clonotype turned up a few times. Its antigen is undetermined. The origin of this receptor is a man between 45 and 60 years old who received an inactivated influenza vaccine. V gene TRBV6-2 or TRBV6-3 combines with J gene TRBJ1-3, with TRBD1 identical over 7 bases. This specimen consisted of non-naive T cells sorted from PBMCs, obtained around 14 days before vaccination. The CDR3 nucleotides are TGTGCCAGCAGCCACCGACAGGGCTTCTCTGGAAACACCATATATTTT. It specifies CASSHRQGFSGNTIYF.